This TCR beta chain was captured by sequencing in a study of beta chain features in type 1 diabetes. Expressed TCRB transcripts got sequenced, as all isolated RNA was reverse transcribed. Using immunoSEQ multiplex PCR, the repertoire was profiled, and TCRdb retains in-frame clones only, with some absent. The sample contains roughly 150,000 clones, about 9.8% of which appear only once. CDR3 length: 13 amino acids. The V and J ends lost 6 bases and 8 bases, in that order; junction bases with no gene match: 7. CDR1 and CDR2 (germline): MNHEY, SVGAGI. The receptor was derived from a woman younger than 35 in good health. The rearrangement joins TRBV6-5 to TRBJ2-1; 7 bases are shared with TRBD1. Sequencing was performed on central memory CD4+ T cells from blood. The CDR3 region is CASSSTGEDEQFF. CDR3 nucleotide sequence: TGTGCCAGCAGCTCTACAGGGGAAGATGAGCAGTTCTTC.